The 15 T cell receptor beta chains below all came from one sample that was sequenced in a study of PD-L1 blockade in urothelial cancer. Sequencing used immunoSEQ multiplex PCR; TCRdb keeps in-frame clones, though not all of them. The sample holds tens of thousands of clones, 85% to 90% seen once. This specimen consisted of PBMCs, obtained around atezolizumab (anti-PD-L1) treatment. The receptors originated from a man between 45 and 60 years old with urothelial cancer.

This clone has a single count. The CDR3 region is CASSVYSGGRTLYNEQFF. The CDR3 DNA reads TGTGCCAGCAGTGTGTATAGCGGTGGGAGGACCCTCTACAATGAGCAGTTCTTC. This chain uses TRBV6-1 with TRBJ2-1; D might be TRBD2 (6 bases). The CDR3 is made up of 18 amino acids. Germline V gene sequence: CDR1 MNHNS, CDR2 SASEGT. The V and J ends lost 4 bases and 3 bases respectively, with 22 bases between them.

This clone turned up a few times. V gene TRBV27 combines with J gene TRBJ2-7; TRBD1 aligns across 9 bases. The CDR3 has 15 residues. CDR1 MNHEY and CDR2 SMNVEV come from the germline V gene (reference sequence). Trimming cost V 6 bases and J 0 bases; bases outside gene matches: 6. The CDR3 DNA sequence: TGTGCCAGCAGCCATGACAGGGGGTTCTCCTACGAGCAGTACTTC. Protein: CASSHDRGFSYEQYF.

The V gene is TRBV11-2, the J gene TRBJ2-7; 8 bases are a match to TRBD1. This CDR3 is 15 amino acids long. Looked up from germline, CDR1 is SGHAT and CDR2 is FQNNGV. V was pared by 4 bases and J by 3 bases, with 8 bases of the junction left unmatched. The CDR3 here is CASSSRRGQVYEQYF. The DNA of the CDR3 is TGTGCCAGCAGCTCCCGACGGGGACAGGTCTACGAGCAGTACTTC. The whole variable domain, remainder taken from reference TRBV11-2 and TRBJ2-7, is EAGVAQSPRYKIIEKRQSVAFWCNPISGHATLYWYQQILGQGPKLLIQFQNNGVVDDSQLPKDRFSAERLKGVDSTLKIQPAKLEDSAVYLCASSSRRGQVYEQYFGPGTRLTVT.

The V gene is TRBV18, the J gene TRBJ2-7; D is uncertain. Germline V gene lookup returns CDR1 KGHSH and CDR2 LQKENI. The V end lost 3 bases, the J end lost 5 bases, and 8 bases lay between the germline ends. The CDR3 contains 12 residues. The CDR3 DNA follows: TGTGCCAGCTCACCCCAACTCCACGAGCAGTACTTC. Its protein is CASSPQLHEQYF.

This chain connects TRBV28 to TRBJ2-5, with 7 bases matching TRBD1. Germline CDR1 MDHEN, CDR2 SYDVKM. Trimming cost V 3 bases and J 5 bases; bases outside gene matches: 3. The length of the CDR3 is 13 residues. This chain's CDR3 is CASSLTGLETQYF. The CDR3 bases are TGTGCCAGCAGTTTGACAGGGCTTGAGACCCAGTACTTC.

V is TRBV6-6 and J is TRBJ1-6; tentative D call: TRBD1 (6 bases). This CDR3 contains 13 residues. CDR1 is MNHNY and CDR2 is SVGAGI in the germline V gene (reference sequence). The ends were cut back, 0 bases at V and 14 bases at J, with 11 bases in the middle. Here the CDR3 reads CASSYSGARTLHF. The DNA for the CDR3 is TGTGCCAGCAGTTACTCGGGGGCTAGGACCCTCCACTTT.

The rearrangement joins TRBV4-1 to TRBJ2-2; 9 bases match TRBD2. Per the germline V gene, CDR1 is MGHRA and CDR2 is YSYEKL. This CDR3 comprises 17 residues. The junction had 7 bases not matched to a gene; V was cut back by 1 base and J by 4 bases. CDR3 in DNA: TGCGCCAGCAGCCAAGTCGCTAGCGGGGACGGCACCGGGGAGCTGTTTTTT. Translation: CASSQVASGDGTGELFF.

This clone has only one observation. The chain recombines TRBV10-1 with TRBJ1-4; perhaps TRBD1 as D (5 bases). V was clipped by 3 bases and J by 8 bases, with 10 bases between them. In germline, CDR1 is WNHNN, CDR2 SYGVQD (reference sequence). This CDR3 is built from 13 residues. The CDR3 sequence: CASSDRVGEKLFF. The CDR3 coding sequence is TGCGCCAGCAGTGACAGGGTAGGCGAAAAACTGTTTTTT.

This clone rates as medium-sized. This chain uses TRBV7-2 with TRBJ2-7, with 9 bases lining up with TRBD2. This CDR3 has 16 residues. CDR1 and CDR2 (germline): SGHTA, FQGNSA. With 4 bases clipped from V and 0 bases from J, the junction kept 7 bases outside the gene matches. In DNA, the CDR3 is TGTGCCAGCAGCTCTAGACAGCGGGGGGTCTCCTACGAGCAGTACTTC. Translating it yields CASSSRQRGVSYEQYF.

The CDR3 DNA is TGTGCCAGCAGCACCAGACAGGGGCCCTACGAGCAGTACTTC. It specifies CASSTRQGPYEQYF. The chain uses TRBV13 and TRBJ2-7; 8 bases agree with TRBD1. Germline V gene sequence: CDR1 PRHDT, CDR2 FYEKMQ (reference sequence). CDR3 size: 14 residues. J gave up 2 bases and V 5 bases, and 5 bases lay outside the gene matches.

The CDR3 DNA follows: TGTGCCAGCAGCTTAGGGTCGGCTAGGAGCAATCAGCCCCAGCATTTT. Translation: CASSLGSARSNQPQHF. V is TRBV7-8 and J is TRBJ1-5, with D uncertain. CDR1 and CDR2 from the germline V gene are SGHVS and FQNEAQ. Trimming cost V 1 base and J 1 base, with 11 bases left between them. The CDR3 has 16 residues. The whole variable domain, filled in from reference TRBV7-8 and TRBJ1-5, reads GAGVSQSPRYKVAKRGQDVALRCDPISGHVSLFWYQQALGQGPEFLTYFQNEAQLDKSGLPSDRFFAERPEGSVSTLKIQRTQQEDSAVYLCASSLGSARSNQPQHFGDGTRLSIL.

In its sample, this clone was seen a few times. The V and J genes are TRBV7-2 and TRBJ1-1, with 8 bases aligning to TRBD1. CDR1 is SGHTA and CDR2 is FQGNSA in the germline V gene. The CDR3 covers 14 residues. The V and J ends lost 3 bases and 8 bases, in that order; junction bases with no gene match: 8. CDR3 residues: CASSFTGQVLEAFF. In DNA, the CDR3 is TGTGCCAGCAGCTTCACGGGACAGGTGCTGGAAGCTTTCTTT.

In DNA, the CDR3 is TGTGCCAGTAGAGAAACCGGGTCACCTACGAGGCAGTACTTC. It codes for CASRETGSPTRQYF. The chain joins TRBV19 to TRBJ2-7; no clear D gene. The CDR3 has 14 residues. In germline, CDR1 is LNHDA, CDR2 SQIVND (reference sequence). V was shortened by 6 bases and J by 9 bases, with 21 bases between the two germline ends.

The CDR3: CASSQDPRSYNEQFF. DNA of the CDR3: TGTGCCAGCAGCCAAGACCCTCGCTCCTACAATGAGCAGTTCTTC. This chain links TRBV4-2 with TRBJ2-1; no firm D call. CDR3 length: 15 residues. Deletions cut 0 bases from V and 0 bases from J, with 6 bases between. Germline CDR1 LGHNA, CDR2 YNFKEQ.

This rearrangement joins TRBV6-5 to TRBJ1-3; perhaps TRBD1 as D (5 bases). V lost 0 bases and J lost 0, with 9 bases in between. This CDR3 has 16 amino acids. Germline V CDR1 and CDR2: MNHEY, SVGAGI. In DNA form, the CDR3 reads TGTGCCAGCAGTTACTCGAGTAGGGGCTCTGGAAACACCATATATTTT. Translation gives CASSYSSRGSGNTIYF.